This entry is about one T cell receptor (beta chain). The antigen remains undetermined. V was shortened by 0 bases and J by 4 bases, with 7 bases between the two germline ends. Germline CDR1 and CDR2: SGDLS and YYNGEE. The length of the CDR3 is 13 residues. About 2.2 micrograms of genomic DNA (from cryopreserved PBMCs) were used for TCR beta libraries. Assay: immunoSEQ multiplex PCR; the TCRdb copy retains only in-frame clones and omits some. Among more than 140,000 clones listed, approximately 77% were seen once. The data were obtained in a study of cytotoxic CD8 clonotypes in ibrutinib-treated CLL. Study-level information: Response samples were taken after a median around 13 months of treatment, range 6 to 36. Study-level points and caveats: Having risen at ibrutinib response, clonality had fallen back toward baseline by progression. In comparison with age-matched healthy donors, baseline clonality was higher and tracked circulating CD8+ T-cell counts.

Source: PBMCs, taken after 12 months of ibrutinib treatment. This TCR derives from a human donor with chronic lymphocytic leukemia. V is TRBV9 and J is TRBJ1-1, with no clear D. The CDR3 sequence: CASSVVLSTEAFF. DNA of the CDR3: TGTGCCAGCAGCGTAGTCCTCAGCACTGAAGCTTTCTTT.